These 18 T cell receptor beta chains originate from one sample sequenced in a study of a mutant IDH1 vaccine in newly diagnosed glioma. Time point denoted: baseline, week 1 (first vaccination visit). The treatment is: pre-vaccination baseline after standard-of-care therapy. Only in-frame clones appear in the TCRdb table, and some are missing; sequencing was by immunoSEQ multiplex PCR. The sample has just under 95,000 clones, just under 80% seen once. The source was PBMCs, collected from a glioma patient treated with radiotherapy, temozolomide or both. Receptor source: a man aged 35-49 years with glioma.

The chain is built from TRBV7-9 and TRBJ1-5, with D tentatively TRBD1 (5 bases). The CDR3 contains 18 residues. From germline, CDR1 is SEHNR and CDR2 FQNEAQ (reference sequence). Trimming pared 3 bases from V and 1 base from J, leaving 19 bases between. The DNA for the CDR3 is TGTGCCAGCAGCTTGGGGACGGCCGTCGTCTCGAGCAATCAGCCCCAGCATTTT. It encodes CASSLGTAVVSSNQPQHF.

The rearrangement links TRBV18 to TRBJ1-1; D gene uncertain. Trimming removed 3 bases at V and 1 base at J, with 15 bases between. Germline lookup yields CDR1 KGHSH and CDR2 LQKENI. This CDR3 region has 16 residues. The DNA for the CDR3 is TGTGCCAGCTCACCCACCTTAACGCGCGGGAACACTGAAGCTTTCTTT. Translated: CASSPTLTRGNTEAFF.

In this sample, this clone turned up a few times. The chain combines TRBV10-1 with TRBJ1-2, with D possibly being TRBD1 (6 bases). The CDR3 has 14 residues. The germline V gene encodes CDR1 WNHNN and CDR2 SYGVQD (reference sequence). V lost 0 bases to trimming and J lost 9 bases, with 14 bases between them. The CDR3 spells CASSESPIRGSYTF. The CDR3 DNA sequence: TGCGCCAGCAGTGAGTCTCCGATCAGGGGAAGCTACACCTTC.

The chain uses TRBV15 and TRBJ2-3; D is unclear. Trimming shortened V by 1 base and J by 6 bases, and 17 bases separated the two germline ends. This CDR3 is built from 16 residues. Germline V CDR1 and CDR2: LNHNV, YYDKDF (reference sequence). CDR3 sequence reads: CATSRGVDLGLDTQYF. DNA for the CDR3: TGTGCCACCAGCAGAGGGGTGGACCTGGGATTGGATACGCAGTATTTT.

The J gene is TRBJ2-2, the V gene TRBV11-2; tentatively, D is TRBD2 (6 bases). This CDR3 comprises 15 residues. Between the trimmed V and J ends, which lost 2 bases and 5 bases, there was a span of 12 bases. Germline V lookup: CDR1 SGHAT, CDR2 FQNNGV. CDR3 in DNA: TGTGCCAGCAGCTTAATACCGGGGAGGACCGGGGAGCTGTTTTTT. The encoded protein is CASSLIPGRTGELFF.

This clone was counted a single time. The chain recombines TRBV2 with TRBJ2-1, with D perhaps matching TRBD2 (6 bases). CDR1 is SNHLY and CDR2 is FYNNEI in the germline V gene. CDR3 length: 13 amino acids. Trimming shortened V by 7 bases and J by 8 bases, and 15 bases separated the two germline ends. Here the CDR3 reads CASNSGSWDEQFF. CDR3 DNA: TGTGCCAGCAATTCCGGGAGTTGGGATGAGCAGTTCTTC.

J is TRBJ2-5 and V is TRBV5-6, with D possibly TRBD2 on 5 matching bases. V lost 4 bases and J 4 bases, leaving 8 bases between the germline ends. This CDR3 spans 12 amino acids. CDR1 SGHDT and CDR2 YYEEEE come from the germline V gene. CDR3 DNA sequence: TGTGCCAGCAGCCCAGGACTAGAGACCCAGTACTTC. Protein product: CASSPGLETQYF.

The J gene is TRBJ1-5, the V gene TRBV5-8; no firm D call. CDR1 and CDR2 (germline): SGHTS, YDEGEE. Between the trimmed V and J ends, which lost 5 bases and 6 bases, there was a span of 15 bases. The CDR3 spans 14 residues. The DNA of the CDR3 is TGTGCCAGCAGTCGGACCCCCGGAGGTCAGCCCCAGCATTTT. Translation gives CASSRTPGGQPQHF.

The chain carries TRBV30 and TRBJ1-2, with D perhaps TRBD1 (6 bases). Germline V gene data show CDR1 as GTSNPN and CDR2 as SVGIG (reference sequence). V lost 0 bases and J lost 3, with 11 bases in between. The CDR3 covers 14 residues. The CDR3 loop is CAWSVQGPDYGYTF. CDR3 coding DNA: TGTGCCTGGAGTGTACAGGGTCCGGACTATGGCTACACCTTC.

This chain connects TRBV2 to TRBJ1-5, with 11 positions matching TRBD1. CDR1 is SNHLY and CDR2 is FYNNEI in the germline V gene. With V trimmed by 2 bases and J by 4 bases, 10 bases remained unmatched. CDR3 length: 18 amino acids. CDR3 protein: CASSEKGQGGYWNQPQHF. The CDR3 coding sequence is TGTGCCAGCAGTGAAAAGGGACAGGGGGGGTATTGGAATCAGCCCCAGCATTTT.

This chain connects TRBV4-3 to TRBJ2-1; 11 nucleotides match TRBD2. Germline-derived CDR1 and CDR2 are LGHNA and YSLEER. Losses at the gene ends were 2 bases for V and 6 bases for J; bases not matched to a gene: 9. CDR3 size: 17 residues. CDR3: CASSQSSLAGAGNEQFF. Here the CDR3 DNA reads TGCGCCAGCAGCCAATCTTCACTAGCGGGAGCGGGCAATGAGCAGTTCTTC.

This clone was observed once. A junction boundary mismatches the germline segment, possibly from a read error. V gene TRBV5-4 combines with J gene TRBJ2-3; D could derive from TRBD1 or TRBD2 (5 bases each). Germline CDR1 reads SGHNT; CDR2 reads YYREEE (reference sequence). The CDR3 has 16 amino acids. The chain's CDR3 is CASSQEGPPRTDTQYF. The CDR3 bases are TGTGCCAGCAGCCAAGAGGGACCCCCTCGCACGGATACGCAGTATTTT. The entire variable domain, with the rest obtained from reference TRBV5-4 and TRBJ2-3, is as follows: ETGVTQSPTHLIKTRGQQVTLRCSSQSGHNTVSWYQQALGQGPQFIFQYYREEENGRGNFPPRFSGLQFPNYSSELNVNALELDDSALYLCASSQEGPPRTDTQYFGPGTRLTVL.

The rearrangement links TRBV18 to TRBJ2-5; TRBD1 or TRBD2 may be the D gene (6 bases each). Germline CDR1 KGHSH, CDR2 LQKENI. V was shortened by 6 bases and J by 4 bases, with 18 bases between the two germline ends. This CDR3 is 15 amino acids long. The CDR3 coding sequence is TGTGCCAGCTCCCTAACGGGGGCGAAAGGAGAGACCCAGTACTTC. Residues: CASSLTGAKGETQYF.

The chain couples TRBV27 to TRBJ1-2; 8 nucleotides align to TRBD1. The J segment lost 1 base and the V segment lost 5 bases, leaving 12 bases of the junction unmatched. CDR1 is MNHEY, CDR2 SMNVEV, per germline (reference sequence). The CDR3 spans 17 residues. CDR3 sequence (DNA): TGTGCCAGCAGTCCCCGGACAGGGAATATAGTTAACTATGGCTACACCTTC. This translates into CASSPRTGNIVNYGYTF.

The gene calls are TRBV6-5 and TRBJ2-7, with TRBD2 as a possible D gene (5 bases). Between the trimmed V and J ends, which lost 2 bases and 0 bases, there was a span of 11 bases. The length of the CDR3 is 15 residues. Germline V gene data show CDR1 as MNHEY and CDR2 as SVGAGI. CDR3 protein: CASSYIGLGSYEQYF. CDR3 coding DNA: TGTGCCAGCAGTTACATCGGACTGGGCTCCTACGAGCAGTACTTC.

Points on this clone: A junction boundary mismatches the germline segment, possibly from a read error. The chain combines TRBV29-1 with TRBJ1-5; D gene uncertain. The CDR3 totals 13 residues. Germline CDR1 is SQVTM and CDR2 is ANQGSEA. This CDR3 is CSVGQSSSQPQHF. As DNA, the CDR3 is TGCAGCGTTGGGCAGAGTAGCAGTCAGCCCCAGCATTTT.

This sequence joins TRBV19 and TRBJ1-2, with D possibly being TRBD1 (5 bases). In germline, CDR1 is LNHDA, CDR2 SQIVND (reference sequence). This CDR3 is 13 amino acids long. V was pared by 5 bases and J by 8 bases, with 15 bases between. Here the CDR3 reads CASSRTGGVGYTF. CDR3 bases: TGTGCCAGTAGTCGCACAGGCGGTGTCGGCTACACCTTC. Full variable domain (rest looked up from reference TRBV19 and TRBJ1-2): DGGITQSPKYLFRKEGQNVTLSCEQNLNHDAMYWYRQDPGQGLRLIYYSQIVNDFQKGDIAEGYSVSREKKESFPLTVTSAQKNPTAFYLCASSRTGGVGYTFGSGTRLTVV.

The V gene is TRBV19, the J gene TRBJ1-5; D unclear. The V gene's germline CDR1 is LNHDA and CDR2 SQIVND (reference sequence). The CDR3 loop spans 14 amino acids. The V end lost 9 bases, the J end lost 2 bases, and 14 bases lay between the germline ends. This chain's CDR3 is CASQLQRGNQPQHF. The CDR3 DNA follows: TGTGCCAGCCAACTCCAGAGAGGCAATCAGCCCCAGCATTTT. The full variable domain, with the rest looked up from reference TRBV19 and TRBJ1-5, is DGGITQSPKYLFRKEGQNVTLSCEQNLNHDAMYWYRQDPGQGLRLIYYSQIVNDFQKGDIAEGYSVSREKKESFPLTVTSAQKNPTAFYLCASQLQRGNQPQHFGDGTRLSIL.